This T cell receptor beta chain came from a study of glioma-infiltrating T cells after dendritic cell vaccination listed by TCRdb under 2016. About the study as a whole: The cohort included some 15 glioblastoma patients drawn from Phase I and II dendritic cell vaccination trials, of whom 9 were newly diagnosed and 6 had recurrent disease. Each patient got three intradermal injections of the dendritic cell vaccine, spaced at biweekly intervals, in the arm below the axilla. Survival after dendritic cell vaccination was correlated with TCR sequencing metrics, including TIL content and tumor-blood repertoire overlap. The vaccine consisted of monocyte-derived dendritic cells cultured less than 9 days with IL-4 and GM-CSF, then pulsed overnight with autologous tumor lysate. In glioblastoma patients vaccinated with dendritic cells, deep sequencing of TCR beta CDR3 regions served to measure the amount of tumor-infiltrating lymphocytes and to compare repertoires between tumor and blood. Patients received autologous tumor lysate-pulsed dendritic cell vaccination between 2003 and 2012.

A word on this clone: Its binding antigen is unknown. Per-nucleotide qualities are absent, and no much larger clonotype sits a single base away.

This specimen's time point label, interpreted: after dendritic cell vaccination, including at tumor progression/relapse. To be selected, patients needed enough residual fresh-frozen tumor tissue and more than two years of available survival data. Although molecular status otherwise differed among the glioblastoma patients, no patient had an isocitrate dehydrogenase mutation. PBMC collection took place before vaccination, two weeks after the third vaccination, and at tumor progression if progression occurred. Genomic DNA was extracted with the Qiagen DNeasy Blood extraction Kit. The study at large found these results: The cohort was small and heterogeneous, with few patients having full blood and tumor sets and even fewer initial-recurrent tumor pairs. The three-group TCR overlap response model was characterized as speculative, and prospective validation of the model was stated to be required. After dendritic cell vaccination, a higher estimated pretreatment TIL content predicted longer time to progression and longer overall survival. No direct relationship between TCR clonality and survival was found, suggesting a diverse polyclonal response may matter.

Its CDR3 holds 16 amino acids, cysteine through phenylalanine. Only the CDR3 DNA stays, 48 bases, in frame from base 1. From V the trimming removes 3 bases and from J it removes 3 bases, while the gene matches leave 3 bases of the junction unaccounted for. The germline V gene (reference sequence) specifies SGHNT as CDR1 and YYREEE as CDR2. The immunoSEQ assay amplified TCRB CDR3 regions from 1.5 to 2.5 micrograms of genomic DNA, or from all available DNA when less than that amount was available. Multiplex PCR used 60 forward primers for TCR V beta segments and 13 reverse primers for J beta segments. To estimate the number of reads per starting template, synthetic control templates were added to each sample at limiting dilution. The Illumina HiSeq System generated sequencing reads of 87 bp. The published analysis was carried out like this. PCR and sequencing errors were removed by a nearest neighbor algorithm that merged closely related sequences. TCR overlap was defined as the percentage of unique tumor TCR beta sequences that were also present in the same patient's peripheral blood. The table was pulled from immuneACCESS by TCRdb, which kept in-frame rearrangements only. Such tables lose some clones; where checked, under half of the loss comes from unresolved V genes, and the rest has no known cause. D and trimming come from the DNA, and the V and J calls and clone size come from that table. The table for this sample lists tens of thousands of clones; more than 75% of them were counted only once. Around 2.1% of the sample comes from the top ten.

This sequence originates from a human donor with glioblastoma. The source was blood, collected after dendritic cell vaccination. The chain joins TRBV5-4 to TRBJ2-2; TRBD2 fits 12 bases in the junction. In nucleotides, the sequence is TGTGCCAGCAGCTCTAGCGGGAGGGGGTACACCGGGGAGCTGTTTTTT. Its protein is CASSSSGRGYTGELFF.